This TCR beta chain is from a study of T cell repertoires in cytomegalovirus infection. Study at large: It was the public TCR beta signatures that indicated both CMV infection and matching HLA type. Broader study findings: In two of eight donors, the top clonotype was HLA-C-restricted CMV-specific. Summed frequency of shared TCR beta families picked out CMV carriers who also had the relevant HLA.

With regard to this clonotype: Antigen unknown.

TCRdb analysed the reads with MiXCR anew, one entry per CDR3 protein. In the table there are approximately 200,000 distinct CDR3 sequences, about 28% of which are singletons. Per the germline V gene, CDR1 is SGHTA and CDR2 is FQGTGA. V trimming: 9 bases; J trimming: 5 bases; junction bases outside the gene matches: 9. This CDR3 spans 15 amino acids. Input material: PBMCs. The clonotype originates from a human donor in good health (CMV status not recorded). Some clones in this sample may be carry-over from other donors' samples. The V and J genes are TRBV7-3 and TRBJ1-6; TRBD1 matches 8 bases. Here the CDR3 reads CARSRTGSHNSPLHF. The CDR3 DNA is TGTGCCAGAAGCCGGACAGGGAGCCATAATTCACCCCTCCACTTT.